The clone carrying this T cell receptor (beta chain) was found a few times. Its matching antigen is unknown. These data belong to a study of T cells in Graves' hyperthyroidism and ophthalmopathy. The overall study: At initial diagnosis, before any treatment had begun, peripheral blood was obtained. Study-wide findings and caveats: It was a median around 6 months before onset that the model predicted ophthalmopathy. Most clonotypes expanded in the thyroid (above 0.001) were also present in blood.

The source material, RNA transcripts, was used to amplify TCR beta CDR3 regions. Carried out on the TCR CDR3, a first-round RT-PCR used the HTBI primer set. TCRdb reprocessed the multiplex PCR reads with MiXCR, giving one entry per CDR3 protein. The repertoire holds a few hundred thousand distinct CDR3 sequences, with roughly 14% as singletons. Germline V gives CDR1 SNHLY, CDR2 FYNNEI. V was pared by 3 bases and J by 5 bases, with 7 bases between. CDR3 length: 12 residues. Material for sequencing was blood. V usage is TRBV2 and J usage is TRBJ2-5; D is ambiguous. The receptor was derived from a young woman with Graves' hyperthyroidism. CDR3 region: CASSDYRETQYF. The CDR3 DNA reads as TGTGCCAGCAGTGATTATAGGGAGACCCAGTACTTC.